A selection of T cell receptor beta chains follows, all from one sample in a study of molecular identifiers for immune sequencing clone quantification. TCRdb itself ran the PCR reads through MiXCR, one entry per CDR3 protein. Of hundreds of thousands of distinct CDR3 sequences in the sample, roughly 23% were seen once. Material for sequencing was naive CD8+ T cells from blood, with Jurkat cell RNA spiked in. Source of these receptors: a human donor in good health. Some libraries in this study had Jurkat cell RNA spiked in. Both conserved end residues are part of each CDR3. D genes are given only for firm matches. Clone size is given for some rows only: seen once, a few or many times, or a class if the clone is expanded.

d_call j_call clone_size v_call cdr3_length cdr3_nt cdr3_aa
TRBD1 TRBJ1-4 NA TRBV4-3 16 TGCGCCAGCAGCCAAGGGGGGGACAGGGGAGATGAAAAACTGTTTTTT CASSQGGDRGDEKLFF
NA TRBJ1-3 NA TRBV4-3 18 TGCGCCAGCAGCCAAGACTTCCAAAGGGGGGTGAGAGGAAACACCATATATTTT CASSQDFQRGVRGNTIYF
TRBD2 TRBJ2-2 NA TRBV7-9 17 TGTGCCAGCAGCCCAAGGACTAGCGGGAGCTATACCGGGGCGCTGTTTTTT CASSPRTSGSYTGALFF
TRBD2 TRBJ2-3 few TRBV23-1 18 TGCGCCAGCAGTCGATTATATTATCCGGGGGGGCCCACAGATACGCAGTATTTT CASSRLYYPGGPTDTQYF
TRBD2 TRBJ2-3 few TRBV28 14 TGTGCCAGCAGTTTAGGAGCGGGGTTAGATACGCAGTATTTT CASSLGAGLDTQYF
NA TRBJ1-5 many TRBV6-5 14 TGTGCCAGCAGGTCTGGGACATCGAATCAGCCCCAGCATTTT CASRSGTSNQPQHF
TRBD1 TRBJ2-7 many TRBV7-9 14 TGTGCCAGCAGCAGGGACAGGCGACCCTACGAGCAGTACTTC CASSRDRRPYEQYF
NA TRBJ1-1 NA TRBV7-9 13 TGTGCCAGCAGCTTATCAGATGTGCTTTTAGCTTTCTTT CASSLSDVLLAFF
NA TRBJ2-3 many TRBV20-1 14 TGCAGTGCTAGAGTCTCAGGACCGATAGATACGCAGTATTTT CSARVSGPIDTQYF
NA TRBJ2-4 few TRBV21-1 19 TGTGCCAGCAGCGCACCTGGGGACAATAATCAGCTAGCCAAAAACATTCAGTACTTC CASSAPGDNNQLAKNIQYF
TRBD2 TRBJ2-1 NA TRBV7-2 15 TGTGCCAGCAGCTTAAACGTGGGAGGGACCAATGAGCAGTTCTTC CASSLNVGGTNEQFF
NA TRBJ1-1 NA TRBV7-9 13 TGTGCCAGCGGCCCACATACGAACACTGAAGCTTTCTTT CASGPHTNTEAFF
TRBD1 TRBJ2-7 many TRBV5-1 13 TGCGCCAGCCGCCCGACAGGGGACTACGAGCAGTACTTC CASRPTGDYEQYF
TRBD1 TRBJ2-7 many TRBV11-3 15 TGTGCCAGCAGCGTGGGACAGAACCGCGTGAGCGAGCAGTACTTC CASSVGQNRVSEQYF
NA TRBJ2-1 NA TRBV25-1 14 TGTGCCAGCAGTATTGGGGAAAACTACAATGAGCAGTTCTTC CASSIGENYNEQFF
TRBD2 TRBJ2-2 NA TRBV4-3 17 TGCGCCAGCAGCCAGTTCCGCGGGGGGGCCTCGGACGGGGAGCTGTTTTTT CASSQFRGGASDGELFF
TRBD2 TRBJ2-7 NA TRBV5-6 13 TGTGCCCGCAGCTGGGGGGGGTCTTACGAGCAGTACTTC CARSWGGSYEQYF
TRBD1 TRBJ1-4 NA TRBV12-3/TRBV12-4 14 TGTGCCAGCAGTTTGACAGGGGGCCAGGAAAAACTGTTTTTT CASSLTGGQEKLFF
TRBD1 TRBJ1-4 NA TRBV4-1 18 TGCGCCAGCAGCCAAGAAAGGTCCGGGACAGGGGCCTTCGAAAAACTGTTTTTT CASSQERSGTGAFEKLFF
NA TRBJ1-1 NA TRBV19 17 TGTGCCAGTAGTATACTATCTGGGGGTGGGGAGAACACTGAAGCTTTCTTT CASSILSGGGENTEAFF
TRBD1 TRBJ2-5 many TRBV7-9 15 TGTGCCAGCAGGGAAACCGGGACAGGGGTGCAGACCCAGTACTTC CASRETGTGVQTQYF
TRBD1 TRBJ2-7 many TRBV27 13 TGTGCCAGCAGTTGGGACAGGAACTACGAGCAGTACTTC CASSWDRNYEQYF
NA TRBJ1-1 few TRBV3-1 17 TGTGCCAGCAGCCAATCCCCGGTTGGGGGAGCGAACACTGAAGCTTTCTTT CASSQSPVGGANTEAFF
NA TRBJ2-5 many TRBV28 11 TGTGCCACAGCCGAGGGAGAGACCCAGTACTTC CATAEGETQYF
NA TRBJ2-1 few TRBV5-3 14 TGTGCCAGCAGCTACCGGGACAACTTATGGGAGCAGTTCTTC CASSYRDNLWEQFF
TRBD2 TRBJ2-7 few TRBV6-2/TRBV6-3 16 TGTGCCAGCAGTTACGCCCAGCGGGAGGGAGTCTACGAGCAGTACTTC CASSYAQREGVYEQYF
NA TRBJ2-7 many TRBV29-1 11 TGCAGCGTTGAGGTTCGCGCAGAGCAGTACTTC CSVEVRAEQYF
TRBD1 TRBJ2-6 few TRBV6-1 16 TGTGCCAGCAGTGAAAACAGGGGGACAGGGGCCAACGTCCTGACTTTC CASSENRGTGANVLTF
NA TRBJ2-7 few TRBV19 14 TGTGCCAGTAGTCCAGAGATTTTCCGCTACGAGCAGTACTTC CASSPEIFRYEQYF
TRBD2 TRBJ2-2 NA TRBV4-1 16 TGCGCCAGCCGCCACGCCGGGGGGGGGCCAACCGGGGAGCTGTTTTTT CASRHAGGGPTGELFF
NA TRBJ1-5 once TRBV23-1 17 TGCGCCAGCAGAGACACAGACCCCCCCCTTCGCAATCAGCCCCAGCATTTT CASRDTDPPLRNQPQHF
NA TRBJ1-1 many TRBV21-1 15 TGTGCCAGCAGCGGCCGGCAGCCACCCCAGACTGAAGCTTTCTTT CASSGRQPPQTEAFF
TRBD2 TRBJ2-4 many TRBV7-2 12 TGTGCCACCCGTACAGGGACTAGCGGGGAGTACTTC CATRTGTSGEYF
NA TRBJ2-7 many TRBV6-6 14 TGTGCCAGCAGTTATCTGGGGCCTCCTGGCGAGCAGTACTTC CASSYLGPPGEQYF
TRBD1 TRBJ1-5 many TRBV4-3 15 TGCGCCAGCAGCCAGGGACAGGGTACCAATCAGCCCCAGCATTTT CASSQGQGTNQPQHF
TRBD1 TRBJ2-6 many TRBV5-1 17 TGCGCCAGCAGCTTGGGGACAGGAGCGATCGGGGCCAACGTCCTGACTTTC CASSLGTGAIGANVLTF
TRBD1 TRBJ2-2 NA TRBV13 16 TGTGCCAGCAGCTCGCGGACAGGGCTCAACACCGGGGAGCTGTTTTTT CASSSRTGLNTGELFF
NA TRBJ2-6 few TRBV27 15 TGTGCCAGCAGTTTACGGGGTGGTGGGGCCAACGTCCTGACTTTC CASSLRGGGANVLTF
TRBD1 TRBJ2-7 NA TRBV7-9 16 TGTGCCAGCAGCCTGGGACAGGGTTACATCTCCTACGAGCAGTACTTC CASSLGQGYISYEQYF
TRBD1 TRBJ2-1 few TRBV7-9 12 TGTGCCAGCAGCCCGACAGGGTTAGGGCAGTTCTTC CASSPTGLGQFF
TRBD2 TRBJ2-3 many TRBV23-1 20 TGCGCCAGCAGTCAACAAATGGGGACTGGGGACTATAGCTTCACAGATACGCAGTATTTT CASSQQMGTGDYSFTDTQYF
TRBD2 TRBJ2-5 many TRBV28 15 TGTGCCAGCAGTTTCCTAGCGGGAGGGCAAGAGACCCAGTACTTC CASSFLAGGQETQYF
NA TRBJ2-1 NA TRBV5-6 14 TGTGCCAGCAGCACGCAAGGGGGCGGGGATGAGCAGTTCTTC CASSTQGGGDEQFF
TRBD1 TRBJ1-1 many TRBV6-5 15 TGTGCCAGCAAAGTCACAGGGGCGGCGAACACTGAAGCTTTCTTT CASKVTGAANTEAFF
NA TRBJ1-2 many TRBV5-1 13 TGCGCCAGCAGCTCCGACAGTACGCGAGGCTACACCTTC CASSSDSTRGYTF
TRBD2 TRBJ2-5 many TRBV6-5 15 TGTGCCAGCAGCTACAGCGGGGGGCTTCAAGAGACCCAGTACTTC CASSYSGGLQETQYF
TRBD2 TRBJ2-1 few TRBV19 14 TGTGCCAGTAGTGGACTAGCGGGATACAATGAGCAGTTCTTC CASSGLAGYNEQFF
TRBD2 TRBJ2-5 many TRBV10-2 18 TGCGCCAGCAGTGAGTCGCCCTGGACTAGCGCATACCAAGAGACCCAGTACTTC CASSESPWTSAYQETQYF
NA TRBJ1-2 NA TRBV12-3/TRBV12-4 13 TGTGCCAGCAGCCGGAGGGAGGGAAATGGCTACACCTTC CASSRREGNGYTF
NA TRBJ2-7 many TRBV12-3/TRBV12-4 13 TGTGCCAGCAGCTTGGCTAGGGGATACGAGCAGTACTTC CASSLARGYEQYF
TRBD1 TRBJ1-6 NA TRBV7-2 18 TGTGCCAGCAGCTCCGAGGACGTCAGGGGGGAGTATAATTCACCCCTCCACTTT CASSSEDVRGEYNSPLHF
NA TRBJ2-5 few TRBV29-1 15 TGCAGCGTTGAAGGTACAGGACCTCTACCGGAGACCCAGTACTTC CSVEGTGPLPETQYF